This passage covers 5 T cell receptor beta chains from one sample sequenced in a study of shared T cell receptors in the human thymus. TCRdb's table, derived via immunoSEQ multiplex PCR, lists solely in-frame clones and lacks some. In the table there are roughly 660,000 clones, roughly 90% of which are singletons. The same sample was also studied in work on human thymus T cells.

Sequencing was done on a sample of thymocytes. The receptor set was obtained from a boy less than two years old with a congenital heart defect.

The rearrangement uses TRBV2 and TRBJ1-3; 8 nucleotides align to TRBD1. Germline V gives CDR1 SNHLY, CDR2 FYNNEI. The CDR3 loop spans 15 amino acids. V was clipped by 4 bases and J by 5 bases; unmatched bases: 7. This chain's CDR3 is CASSGAGGLRNTIYF. The CDR3 nucleotides are TGTGCCAGCAGTGGGGCAGGGGGCCTTCGAAACACCATATATTTT.

This clone was seen only once. V and J are TRBV5-6 and TRBJ1-2, with 7 bases matching TRBD1. Germline CDR1 and CDR2: SGHDT and YYEEEE. J was trimmed by 3 bases and V by 3 bases; bases with no gene match: 11. The CDR3 loop spans 16 amino acids. CDR3 nucleotide sequence: TGTGCCAGCAGCTCCCGACAGGGTTCCCCCTACTATGGCTACACCTTC. This sequence encodes CASSSRQGSPYYGYTF. Full variable domain (rest looked up from reference TRBV5-6 and TRBJ1-2): DAGVTQSPTHLIKTRGQQVTLRCSPKSGHDTVSWYQQALGQGPQFIFQYYEEEERQRGNFPDRFSGHQFPNYSSELNVNALLLGDSALYLCASSSRQGSPYYGYTFGSGTRLTVV.

The V gene is TRBV14, the J gene TRBJ2-5; 7 nucleotides match TRBD2. The CDR3 length is 16 residues. The V and J ends lost 5 bases and 4 bases, in that order; junction bases with no gene match: 13. Germline CDR1 is SGHDN and CDR2 is FVKESK. DNA for the CDR3: TGTGCCAGCAGCTCATGGGCTGCGGGAGTCCCAGAGACCCAGTACTTC. Translated: CASSSWAAGVPETQYF.

The genes are TRBV15 and TRBJ2-1; 8 nucleotides agree with TRBD1. Per the germline V gene, CDR1 is LNHNV and CDR2 is YYDKDF (reference sequence). The trim removed 5 bases at V and 6 bases at J, leaving 6 bases unmatched. There are 14 residues in the CDR3. CDR3 DNA sequence: TGTGCCACCAGCGTATCGACAGGGGTCAATGAGCAGTTCTTC. This codes for CATSVSTGVNEQFF.

V and J are TRBV21-1 and TRBJ1-2; TRBD1 is taken as the D call from the table, unchecked against the DNA. TRBV21-1 is a documented pseudogene. The CDR3 covers 16 residues. The CDR3 protein is CASSTEPGQEFYGYTF. CDR3 nucleotide sequence: TGTGCCAGCAGCACCGAGCCGGGACAGGAGTTCTATGGCTACACCTTC.